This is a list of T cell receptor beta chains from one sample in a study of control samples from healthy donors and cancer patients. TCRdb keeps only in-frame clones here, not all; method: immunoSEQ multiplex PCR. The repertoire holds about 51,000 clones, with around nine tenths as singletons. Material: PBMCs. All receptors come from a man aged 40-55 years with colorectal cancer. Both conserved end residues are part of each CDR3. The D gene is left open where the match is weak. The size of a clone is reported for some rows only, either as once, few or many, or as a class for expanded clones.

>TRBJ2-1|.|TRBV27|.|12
CATWGGRREQFF
TGTGCCACTTGGGGGGGGCGACGGGAGCAGTTCTTC
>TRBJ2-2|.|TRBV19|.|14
CASSLHGRLGWLFF
TGTGCCAGTTCCCTTCACGGGCGTTTGGGGTGGCTGTTTTTT
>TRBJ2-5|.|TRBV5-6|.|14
CASSLGDLSETQYF
TGTGCCAGCAGCTTGGGGGACCTTTCTGAGACCCAGTACTTC
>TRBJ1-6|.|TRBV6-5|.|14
CASSYGQRNSPLHF
TGTGCCAGCAGTTACGGACAGAGAAATTCACCCCTCCACTTT
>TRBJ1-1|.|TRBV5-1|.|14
CASSLGSGADEAFF
TGCGCCAGCAGTTTGGGGTCGGGGGCGGATGAAGCTTTCTTT
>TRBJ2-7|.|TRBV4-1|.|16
CASSQGVRGDPYEQYF
TGCGCCAGCAGCCAAGGGGTGAGGGGCGACCCCTACGAGCAGTACTTC
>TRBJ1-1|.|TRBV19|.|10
CALLGRVAFF
TGTGCCCTTTTGGGGAGAGTCGCTTTCTTT
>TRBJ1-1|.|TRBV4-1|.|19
CASSTYMERGGNRNTEAFF
TGCGCCAGCAGCACATACATGGAAAGGGGAGGTAACAGGAACACTGAAGCTTTCTTT
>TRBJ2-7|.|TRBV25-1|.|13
CASSAWDRYEQYF
TGTGCCAGCAGTGCCTGGGACCGCTACGAGCAGTACTTC
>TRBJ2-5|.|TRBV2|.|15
CASIWGLGVQETQYF
TGTGCCAGCATATGGGGACTGGGGGTACAAGAGACCCAGTACTTC
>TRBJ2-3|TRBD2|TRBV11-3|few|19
CASSLASSGLAGKTDTQYF
TGTGCCAGCAGCTTAGCCTCAAGCGGACTAGCGGGAAAAACAGATACGCAGTATTTT
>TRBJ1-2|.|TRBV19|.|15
CASSPGSAGAYGYTF
TGTGCCAGTAGCCCGGGGTCTGCGGGGGCATATGGCTACACCTTC
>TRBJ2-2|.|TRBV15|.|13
CATSRDPGRELFF
TGTGCCACCAGCAGAGACCCCGGCCGGGAGCTGTTTTTT
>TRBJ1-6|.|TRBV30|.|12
CAWNGVGSPLHF
TGTGCCTGGAACGGGGTTGGGTCACCCCTCCACTTT
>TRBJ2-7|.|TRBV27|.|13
CASGEGGGYEQYF
TGTGCCAGTGGTGAAGGGGGAGGCTACGAGCAGTACTTC
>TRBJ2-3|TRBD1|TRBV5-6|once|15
CASSPPGTGTDTQYF
TGTGCCAGCAGCCCACCAGGGACAGGGACAGATACGCAGTATTTT
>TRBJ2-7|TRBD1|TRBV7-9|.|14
CASSRGTEPYEQYF
TGTGCCAGCAGCCGAGGGACAGAGCCCTACGAGCAGTACTTC
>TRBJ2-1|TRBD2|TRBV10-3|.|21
CAISEGFGTSGRKGRDNEQFF
TGTGCCATCAGTGAGGGTTTTGGGACTAGCGGGAGGAAAGGTCGGGACAATGAGCAGTTCTTC
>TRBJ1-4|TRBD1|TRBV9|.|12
CASSAGQGKLFF
TGTGCCAGCAGCGCCGGACAGGGAAAACTGTTTTTT
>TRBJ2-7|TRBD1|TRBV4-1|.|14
CASSQTGTAYEQYF
TGCGCCAGCAGCCAAACAGGGACAGCCTACGAGCAGTACTTC
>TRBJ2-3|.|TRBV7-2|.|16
CASSPRPFTSTDTQYF
TGTGCCAGCAGCCCCCGGCCGTTCACTAGCACAGATACGCAGTATTTT
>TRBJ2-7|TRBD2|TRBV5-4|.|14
CASSFGLEIDEQYF
TGTGCCAGCAGCTTCGGACTAGAAATTGACGAGCAGTACTTC